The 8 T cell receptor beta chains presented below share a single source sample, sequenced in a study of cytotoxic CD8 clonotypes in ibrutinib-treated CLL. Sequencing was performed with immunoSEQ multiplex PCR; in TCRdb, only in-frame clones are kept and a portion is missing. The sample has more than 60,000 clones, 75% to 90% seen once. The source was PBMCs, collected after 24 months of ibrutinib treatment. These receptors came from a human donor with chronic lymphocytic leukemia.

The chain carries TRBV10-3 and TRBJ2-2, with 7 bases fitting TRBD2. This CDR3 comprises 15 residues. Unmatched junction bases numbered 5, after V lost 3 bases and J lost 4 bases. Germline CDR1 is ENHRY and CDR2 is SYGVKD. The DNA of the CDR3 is TGTGCCATCAGTGATGCGGGAGTCGGCACCGGGGAGCTGTTTTTT. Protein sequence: CAISDAGVGTGELFF.

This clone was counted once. This CDR3 reads CASSYYSGRAQETQYF. The CDR3 nucleotides are TGTGCCAGCAGCTATTATAGCGGGAGGGCCCAAGAGACCCAGTACTTC. V usage is TRBV5-6 and J usage is TRBJ2-5; 11 bases match TRBD2. J lost 1 base, V lost 3 bases, and 5 bases had no gene match. The CDR3 covers 16 residues. CDR1 and CDR2 (germline): SGHDT, YYEEEE.

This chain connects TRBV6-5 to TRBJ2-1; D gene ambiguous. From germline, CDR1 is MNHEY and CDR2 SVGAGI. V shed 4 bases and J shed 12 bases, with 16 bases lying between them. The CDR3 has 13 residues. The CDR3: CASSSTGGLWQFF. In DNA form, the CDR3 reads TGTGCCAGCAGTTCCACCGGCGGCCTTTGGCAGTTCTTC.

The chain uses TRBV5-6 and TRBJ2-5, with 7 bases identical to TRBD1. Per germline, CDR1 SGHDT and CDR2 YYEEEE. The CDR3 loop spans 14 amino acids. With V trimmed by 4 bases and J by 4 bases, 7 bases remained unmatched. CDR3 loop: CASSDKAGGETQYF. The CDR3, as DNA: TGTGCCAGCAGCGACAAGGCAGGGGGAGAGACCCAGTACTTC.

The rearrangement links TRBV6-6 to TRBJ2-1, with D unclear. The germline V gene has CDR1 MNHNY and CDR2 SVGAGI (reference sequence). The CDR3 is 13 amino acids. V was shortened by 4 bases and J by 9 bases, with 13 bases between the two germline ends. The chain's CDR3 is CASSSPSLGEQFF. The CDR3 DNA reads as TGTGCCAGCAGTTCCCCCTCTTTGGGTGAGCAGTTCTTC.

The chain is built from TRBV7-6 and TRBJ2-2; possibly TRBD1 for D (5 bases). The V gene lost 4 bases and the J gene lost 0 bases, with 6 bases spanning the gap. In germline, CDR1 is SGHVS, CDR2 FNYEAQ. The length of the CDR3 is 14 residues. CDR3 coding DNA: TGTGCCAGCAGCTCAGGGTCGAACACCGGGGAGCTGTTTTTT. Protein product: CASSSGSNTGELFF.

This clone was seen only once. CDR3 region: CASSIFGGIYNEQFF. CDR3 nucleotide sequence: TGTGCCAGTAGTATATTTGGCGGAATCTACAATGAGCAGTTCTTC. The chain recombines TRBV19 with TRBJ2-1; D unclear. This CDR3 has 15 residues. Looked up from germline, CDR1 is LNHDA and CDR2 is SQIVND (reference sequence). V was shortened by 2 bases and J by 3 bases, with 11 bases between the two germline ends.

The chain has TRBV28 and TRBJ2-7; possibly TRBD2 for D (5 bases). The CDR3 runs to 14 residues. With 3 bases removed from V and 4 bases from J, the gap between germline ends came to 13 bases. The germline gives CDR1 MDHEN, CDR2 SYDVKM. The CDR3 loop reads CASSFLWRMYEQYF. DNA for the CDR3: TGTGCCAGCAGTTTTCTCTGGAGGATGTACGAGCAGTACTTC.